This entry lists 11 T cell receptor beta chains sequenced from one sample in a study of CD8 T cells in ankylosing spondylitis. TCRdb itself ran the 5' RACE reads through MiXCR, one entry per CDR3 protein. The sample contains about 450,000 distinct CDR3 sequences, 25% to 30% of which appear only once. Study results and limitations: A TCR beta motif made of about eight highly homologous variants seemed typical of ankylosing spondylitis blood.

These receptors are not linked to any known antigen. Sequencing was carried out using blood, either unsorted or a sorted T cell fraction (not recorded which). These receptors were taken from a male donor with ankylosing spondylitis.

The V and J genes are TRBV12-3 or TRBV12-4 and TRBJ2-2; 8 positions agree with TRBD2. V lost 10 bases, J lost 1 base, and 8 bases stayed unmatched. This CDR3 contains 15 residues. CDR3 bases: TGTGCCACCCAATTACTAGCGGTGAACACCGGGGAGCTGTTTTTT. Encoded protein: CATQLLAVNTGELFF.

In this sample, this clonotype turned up a few times. CDR3: CASSQSSKEYF. The CDR3 bases are TGTGCCAGCAGCCAATCTAGCAAGGAGTACTTC. The V call is TRBV14, the J call TRBJ2-5; TRBD2 might be the D (5 bases). The CDR3 extends over 11 amino acids. Germline V lookup: CDR1 SGHDN, CDR2 FVKESK. V was trimmed by 2 bases and J by 12 bases, leaving 10 bases between them.

This clonotype was observed a handful of times. The chain recombines TRBV20-1 with TRBJ2-1, with a weak D call TRBD2 (5 bases). The CDR3 length is 13 residues. Germline loops: CDR1 DFQATT, CDR2 SNEGSKA (reference sequence). Trimming removed 6 bases from V and 3 bases from J, with 12 bases in between. The CDR3 region has the DNA TGCAGTGCCTCCCCGGACTTCTACAATGAGCAGTTCTTC. Residues: CSASPDFYNEQFF.

The rearrangement uses TRBV2 and TRBJ2-7; 16 nucleotides align to TRBD2. The CDR3 contains 15 residues. Per the germline V gene, CDR1 is SNHLY and CDR2 is FYNNEI. With 6 bases clipped from V and 3 bases from J, the junction kept 2 bases outside the gene matches. DNA for the CDR3: TGTGCCAGCAGGGGACTAGCGGGAGGGCACTACGAGCAGTACGTC. Protein product: CASRGLAGGHYEQYV.

The rearrangement links TRBV24-1 to TRBJ1-1; 7 bases line up with TRBD1. The CDR3 has 15 amino acids. Germline trimming cut 4 bases from V and 0 bases from J; bases unmatched to any gene: 4. Germline V CDR1 and CDR2: KGHDR, SFDVKD. The CDR3 spells CATSETGTVNTEAFF. In DNA form, the CDR3 reads TGTGCCACCAGTGAAACCGGGACAGTGAACACTGAAGCTTTCTTT.

This clonotype was counted a few times. The chain recombines TRBV7-2 with TRBJ2-3; 14 nucleotides line up with TRBD2. V trimming: 5 bases; J trimming: 4 bases; junction bases outside the gene matches: 5. This CDR3 region has 16 residues. Germline V gives CDR1 SGHTA, CDR2 FQGNSA. The CDR3: CASSLGLAGDPDTQYF. CDR3 nucleotides: TGTGCCAGCAGCCTGGGACTAGCGGGAGACCCAGATACGCAGTATTTT.

The rearrangement uses TRBV7-2 and TRBJ2-7; D possibly corresponds to TRBD1 (5 bases). V was cut by 3 bases and J by 3 bases, with 15 bases left in between. CDR3 length equals 15 residues. CDR1 and CDR2 from the germline V gene are SGHTA and FQGNSA. The CDR3 bases are TGTGCCAGCAGCTTGGTTGTAAGGGGCGGCTACGAGCAGTACTTC. Translated, it gives CASSLVVRGGYEQYF. Combining the CDR3 with reference TRBV7-2 and TRBJ2-7 gives the whole variable domain GAGVSQSPSNKVTEKGKDVELRCDPISGHTALYWYRQSLGQGLEFLIYFQGNSAPDKSGLPSDRFSAERTGGSVSTLTIQRTQQEDSAVYLCASSLVVRGGYEQYFGPGTRLTVT.

The genes are TRBV20-1 and TRBJ2-3; D perhaps matches TRBD2 (6 bases). V was pared by 6 bases and J by 1 base, with 14 bases between. Germline V gives CDR1 DFQATT, CDR2 SNEGSKA (reference sequence). The CDR3 totals 14 residues. The DNA of the CDR3 is TGCAGTGCCCCGGGACTTCCACGCACAGATACGCAGTATTTT. Translated: CSAPGLPRTDTQYF.

This rearrangement joins TRBV7-9 to TRBJ1-3; D unresolved. The CDR3 has 15 residues. Germline CDR1 and CDR2: SEHNR and FQNEAQ (reference sequence). V lost 1 base and J lost 2, with 9 bases in between. The DNA for the CDR3 is TGTGCCAGCAGCTTAGGGGTATATCCTGGAAACACCATATATTTT. It is translated as CASSLGVYPGNTIYF.

The V call is TRBV3-1, the J call TRBJ1-4, with TRBD1 matching over 7 bases. Trimming cost V 8 bases and J 4 bases; bases outside gene matches: 10. This CDR3 has 15 amino acids. Germline V gene lookup returns CDR1 LGHDT and CDR2 YNNKEL (reference sequence). The CDR3 nucleotides are TGTGCCAGCGGCCGCGACTCAGGGGGTAATGAAAAACTGTTTTTT. It codes for CASGRDSGGNEKLFF.

There are a few counts of this clonotype. V usage is TRBV20-1 and J usage is TRBJ2-5; no reliable D call. Germline V lookup: CDR1 DFQATT, CDR2 SNEGSKA (reference sequence). Trimming shortened V by 3 bases and J by 0 bases, and 8 bases separated the two germline ends. This CDR3 comprises 13 residues. CDR3 in DNA: TGCAGTGCTAGTGTAGGGCACCAAGAGACCCAGTACTTC. Translated, it gives CSASVGHQETQYF.